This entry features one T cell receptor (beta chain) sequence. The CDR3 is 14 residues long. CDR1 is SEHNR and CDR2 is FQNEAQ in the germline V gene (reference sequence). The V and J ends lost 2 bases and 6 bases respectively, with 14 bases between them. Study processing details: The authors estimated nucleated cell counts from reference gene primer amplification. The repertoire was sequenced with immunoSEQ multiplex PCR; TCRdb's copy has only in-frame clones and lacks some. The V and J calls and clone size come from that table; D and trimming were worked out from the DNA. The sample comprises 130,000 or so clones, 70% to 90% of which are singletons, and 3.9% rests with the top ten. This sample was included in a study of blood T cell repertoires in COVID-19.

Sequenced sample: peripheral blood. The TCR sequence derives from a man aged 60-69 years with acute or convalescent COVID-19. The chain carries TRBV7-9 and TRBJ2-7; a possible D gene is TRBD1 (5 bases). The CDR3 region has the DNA TGTGCCAGCAGCTTACTGGCGGACAAGTTCGAGCAGTACTTC. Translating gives CASSLLADKFEQYF.